Below are 10 T cell receptor beta chains sequenced from a single sample in a study of shared clonotypes between healthy human individuals. Here immunoSEQ multiplex PCR was the method, and the copy in TCRdb shows in-frame clones only, minus some. The table shows hundreds of thousands of clones, with about 74% occurring only once. Sequencing input: memory CD4+ T cells sorted from blood. Noted subset: CD45RA-negative fraction. These receptors were taken from a woman under 40 in good health.

The chain has TRBV27 and TRBJ2-2; possible D gene TRBD2, 5 bases. V was shortened by 6 bases and J by 1 base, with 9 bases between the two germline ends. The CDR3 spans 14 residues. Germline CDR1 and CDR2: MNHEY and SMNVEV (reference sequence). This CDR3 reads CASRKDWNTGELFF. CDR3 bases: TGTGCCAGCAGAAAGGACTGGAACACCGGGGAGCTGTTTTTT.

The genes are TRBV28 and TRBJ2-1; 7 bases are shared with TRBD2. The trim removed 7 bases at V and 2 bases at J, leaving 8 bases unmatched. The CDR3 contains 15 residues. From germline, CDR1 is MDHEN and CDR2 SYDVKM. The CDR3 reads CASTIGTTPYNEQFF. The CDR3 bases are TGTGCCAGCACTATCGGGACTACCCCCTACAATGAGCAGTTCTTC. The full variable domain, completed using reference TRBV28 and TRBJ2-1, is DVKVTQSSRYLVKRTGEKVFLECVQDMDHENMFWYRQDPGLGLRLIYFSYDVKMKEKGDIPEGYSVSREKKERFSLILESASTNQTSMYLCASTIGTTPYNEQFFGPGTRLTVL.

The gene calls are TRBV29-1 and TRBJ2-1; 13 positions agree with TRBD2. V dropped 4 bases and J dropped 8; count of bases not matched to a gene: 2. Germline V gives CDR1 SQVTM, CDR2 ANQGSEA. The CDR3 covers 13 residues. DNA for the CDR3: TGCAGCGTTGCAGGACTAGCGGGGGATGAGCAGTTCTTC. Amino acids: CSVAGLAGDEQFF.

The V gene is TRBV9, the J gene TRBJ1-1; the D is unclear. The CDR3 extends over 13 amino acids. CDR1 and CDR2 from the germline V gene are SGDLS and YYNGEE. V was cut by 3 bases and J by 6 bases, with 12 bases left in between. The CDR3 nucleotides are TGTGCCAGCAGCGGACTGACCCACGCTGAAGCTTTCTTT. Its protein is CASSGLTHAEAFF.

V is TRBV5-4 and J is TRBJ2-6, with D hard to call. CDR3 length equals 15 residues. The V end lost 4 bases, the J end lost 4 bases, and 12 bases lay between the germline ends. Germline lookup yields CDR1 SGHNT and CDR2 YYREEE (reference sequence). CDR3 protein: CASSPRGPGANVLTF. The CDR3 region has the DNA TGTGCCAGCAGCCCTCGTGGACCCGGGGCCAACGTCCTGACTTTC.

This clone was found many times. This chain joins TRBV5-4 and TRBJ2-1; TRBD2 matches 11 bases. V dropped 5 bases and J dropped 5; count of bases not matched to a gene: 6. CDR3 length: 15 residues. CDR1 and CDR2 from the germline V gene are SGHNT and YYREEE (reference sequence). Written as DNA, the CDR3 is TGTGCCAGCAGACCACTAGCGGGAGTTAACAATGAGCAGTTCTTC. It translates to CASRPLAGVNNEQFF.

The V gene is TRBV28, the J gene TRBJ1-2; D gene unclear. The CDR3 extends over 14 amino acids. Germline CDR1 and CDR2: MDHEN and SYDVKM. Trimming left V 2 bases short and J 1 base short, with 8 bases between. CDR3 in DNA: TGTGCCAGCAGTTTACCTCATAATAACTATGGCTACACCTTC. Residues: CASSLPHNNYGYTF.

The V gene is TRBV4-1, the J gene TRBJ2-7; 7 positions match TRBD1. V trimming: 0 bases; J trimming: 3 bases; junction bases outside the gene matches: 11. Germline-derived CDR1 and CDR2 are MGHRA and YSYEKL. This CDR3 has 17 amino acids. DNA of the CDR3: TGCGCCAGCAGCCAAGAGGGATATAACAGGGGAGACTACGAGCAGTACTTC. This codes for CASSQEGYNRGDYEQYF.

This clone was counted once. This chain joins TRBV27 and TRBJ2-7; TRBD1 is a possible D gene (6 bases). The V gene lost 4 bases and the J gene lost 3 bases, with 7 bases spanning the gap. The CDR3 runs 12 residues. Germline CDR1 is MNHEY and CDR2 is SMNVEV (reference sequence). CDR3 region: CASSSGDYEQYF. In nucleotides, the CDR3 is TGTGCCAGCAGTTCAGGGGACTACGAGCAGTACTTC.

This clone showed up just once. The rearrangement links TRBV20-1 to TRBJ2-1, with D possibly TRBD2 on 6 matching bases. The CDR3 is 11 amino acids. Germline assignment: CDR1 DFQATT and CDR2 SNEGSKA (reference sequence). The ends were cut back, 6 bases at V and 10 bases at J, with 13 bases in the middle. CDR3 amino acids: CSAPTRREQFF. For the CDR3, the DNA is TGCAGTGCACCGACTAGAAGAGAGCAGTTCTTC.